The clone carrying this T cell receptor beta chain came up once. Its specificity is not known. These data are taken from a study of blood T cells in healthy people across ages. Study findings and constraints: Unsorted PBMCs blocked a conclusive comparison of naive and antigen-experienced cells. Compared with aged donors, long-lived donors showed fewer expanded clones, suggesting selection.

Healthy Russian Caucasian donors spanned ages about 6 to 100 years. Peripheral blood, about 10 milliliters per donor, was collected. Germline-derived CDR1 and CDR2 are MNHEY and SMNVEV (reference sequence). CDR3 length: 14 amino acids. Together with a sample-barcoded 5' primer, a J-beta primer mix was included in a second PCR lasting about 7 to 11 cycles. Each CDR3 protein is one row after TCRdb ran MiXCR on the 5' RACE reads. The table has 700,000 to 950,000 distinct CDR3 sequences, over 45% seen once. The clonotype was recovered from a man between 25 and 39 years old in good health. This chain connects TRBV27 to TRBJ2-5, with D tentatively TRBD2 (6 bases). The J call is uncertain, as TRBJ2-7 better fits the DNA end. Specimen: blood. The CDR3 sequence is CASRGPGLYYEQYF. Here the CDR3 DNA reads TGTGCCAGCAGGGGGCCGGGACTTTACTACGAGCAGTACTTC.